The 22 T cell receptor beta chains presented below share a single source sample, sequenced in a study of blood T cell repertoires in COVID-19. Measured with immunoSEQ multiplex PCR; TCRdb has only the in-frame clones, and not every one. The table shows around 220,000 clones, with roughly 84% occurring only once. The sequenced material came from peripheral blood. The receptors originated from a woman aged 40 to 50 who had recovered from COVID-19.

The V gene is TRBV4-1, the J gene TRBJ1-2; D might be TRBD1 (5 bases). This CDR3 is 16 amino acids long. CDR1 is MGHRA, CDR2 YSYEKL, per germline. V was clipped by 1 base and J by 3 bases, with 15 bases between them. CDR3 coding DNA: TGCGCCAGCAGCCAAGTCGGGGGAGATCCTGACTATGGCTACACCTTC. Amino acids: CASSQVGGDPDYGYTF.

V and J are TRBV6-5 and TRBJ2-5; D remains unclear. Trimming cost V 8 bases and J 0 bases, with 13 bases left between them. CDR1 and CDR2 from the germline V gene are MNHEY and SVGAGI. The length of the CDR3 is 14 residues. The CDR3 DNA follows: TGTGCCAGCTTGGTTGCGAGATACCAAGAGACCCAGTACTTC. This gives the protein CASLVARYQETQYF.

The rearrangement joins TRBV19 to TRBJ1-2, with TRBD1 matching 7 bases. The CDR3 extends over 15 amino acids. Germline V gene data show CDR1 as LNHDA and CDR2 as SQIVND (reference sequence). J was trimmed by 6 bases and V by 6 bases; bases with no gene match: 13. CDR3 in amino acids: CASRYRTTGFDGYTF. Here the CDR3 DNA reads TGTGCCAGTAGATACAGGACGACAGGGTTCGATGGCTACACCTTC.

The chain recombines TRBV5-5 with TRBJ2-1; no clear D gene. Germline-derived CDR1 and CDR2 are SGHKS and YYEKEE (reference sequence). The germline V and J ends were trimmed by 4 bases and 10 bases, with 6 bases remaining between them. The CDR3 runs 10 residues. The CDR3 protein is CASSGSEQFF. Written as DNA, the CDR3 is TGTGCCAGCAGCGGCTCCGAGCAGTTCTTC.

A remark on this clone: The same CDR3 is also encoded by other DNA sequences in this sample. V gene TRBV19 combines with J gene TRBJ1-5, with D possibly TRBD1 on 5 matching bases. The CDR3 is made up of 14 amino acids. V was shortened by 3 bases and J by 0 bases, with 6 bases between the two germline ends. The germline V gene has CDR1 LNHDA and CDR2 SQIVND (reference sequence). CDR3 DNA sequence: TGTGCCAGTAGTATTGACAGTAGCAATCAGCCCCAGCATTTT. This codes for CASSIDSSNQPQHF.

This chain joins TRBV5-6 and TRBJ2-7; 11 bases fit TRBD2. This CDR3 is built from 14 residues. Germline V lookup: CDR1 SGHDT, CDR2 YYEEEE. Trimming at V came to 2 bases and at J to 7 bases, leaving 5 bases not matched to a gene. This chain's CDR3 is CASSFDLAGGEQYF. In DNA, the CDR3 is TGTGCCAGCAGCTTTGATCTAGCGGGGGGAGAGCAGTACTTC. Full variable domain (rest looked up from reference TRBV5-6 and TRBJ2-7): DAGVTQSPTHLIKTRGQQVTLRCSPKSGHDTVSWYQQALGQGPQFIFQYYEEEERQRGNFPDRFSGHQFPNYSSELNVNALLLGDSALYLCASSFDLAGGEQYFGPGTRLTVT.

The rearrangement joins TRBV6-2 or TRBV6-3 to TRBJ2-7, with 8 positions matching TRBD1. Per the germline V gene, CDR1 is MNHEY and CDR2 is SVGEGT. This CDR3 region has 14 residues. V lost 2 bases, J lost 2 bases, and 2 bases stayed unmatched. The CDR3 reads CASSYGTGPYEQYF. The CDR3 DNA follows: TGTGCCAGCAGTTACGGGACAGGTCCCTACGAGCAGTACTTC.

The chain recombines TRBV21-1 with TRBJ2-7; the D segment call TRBD1 is taken from the table without a DNA check. TRBV21-1 is a listed pseudogene. This CDR3 is 16 amino acids long. In DNA form, the CDR3 reads TGTGCCAGCAGCCAACGGTGGGCAGGGCTCATCTACGAGCAGTACTTC. It encodes CASSQRWAGLIYEQYF.

V is TRBV5-1 and J is TRBJ2-2, with D hard to call. The CDR3 is 15 residues long. V lost 1 base to trimming and J lost 5 bases, with 12 bases between them. CDR1 and CDR2 (germline): SGHRS, YFSETQ. The CDR3 region is CASSLLERGTGELFF. The CDR3 DNA reads TGCGCCAGCAGCTTGTTGGAGCGTGGGACCGGGGAGCTGTTTTTT.

CDR3 in amino acids: CAWRQSTGGAEQYF. In nucleotides, the CDR3 is TGTGCCTGGAGACAATCCACAGGGGGGGCCGAGCAGTACTTC. The J gene is TRBJ2-7, the V gene TRBV30, with D tentatively TRBD1 (8 bases). The CDR3 extends over 14 amino acids. V was cut by 3 bases and J by 6 bases, with 18 bases left in between. The germline V gene has CDR1 GTSNPN and CDR2 SVGIG (reference sequence).

The chain uses TRBV7-3 and TRBJ2-1, with D possibly TRBD2 on 6 matching bases. Germline CDR1 is SGHTA and CDR2 is FQGTGA. The V gene lost 1 base and the J gene lost 8 bases, with 15 bases spanning the gap. The CDR3 sequence is 15 residues long. This CDR3 reads CASSLIASENYEQFF. The CDR3 DNA is TGTGCCAGCAGCTTAATTGCTAGCGAGAATTATGAGCAGTTCTTC.

The gene calls are TRBV19 and TRBJ1-2; TRBD1 matches at 8 bases. Germline CDR1 and CDR2: LNHDA and SQIVND (reference sequence). The CDR3 runs 15 residues. With 5 bases clipped from V and 3 bases from J, the junction kept 8 bases outside the gene matches. DNA of the CDR3: TGTGCCAGTAGTTCGGGCACAGGGGGAGACTATGGCTACACCTTC. The encoded protein is CASSSGTGGDYGYTF.

This sequence joins TRBV3-1 (or the pseudogene TRBV3-2) and TRBJ1-3, with D tentatively TRBD1 (6 bases). The CDR3 runs to 16 residues. Looked up from germline, CDR1 is LGHDT and CDR2 is YNNKEL (reference sequence). The germline V and J ends were trimmed by 4 bases and 3 bases, with 16 bases remaining between them. The CDR3 nucleotides read TGTGCCAGCAGCCGTAACTCAGGGGTGTTTGGAAACACCATATATTTT. Protein product: CASSRNSGVFGNTIYF.

This chain links TRBV14 with TRBJ2-1; perhaps TRBD1 as D (7 bases). Trimming left V 5 bases short and J 6 bases short, with 14 bases between. The CDR3 is 14 amino acids. The germline V gene encodes CDR1 SGHDN and CDR2 FVKESK. The CDR3 is CASSLQGGPNEQFF. The CDR3 nucleotides are TGTGCCAGCAGCTTGCAGGGGGGTCCCAATGAGCAGTTCTTC.

The V and J genes are TRBV11-1 and TRBJ1-6; D not resolved. V gave up 7 bases and J gave up 7 bases, with 11 bases separating them. Germline CDR1 reads SGHAT; CDR2 reads FQDESV (reference sequence). CDR3 length equals 13 residues. In nucleotides, the CDR3 is TGTGCCAGCACTTTCTCCGGGAATTCACCCCTCCACTTT. This sequence encodes CASTFSGNSPLHF.

The rearrangement uses TRBV3-1 (or the pseudogene TRBV3-2) and TRBJ2-1; 8 bases map to TRBD2. The V gene end was trimmed by 0 bases and the J gene end by 9 bases; junction bases not matched to a gene: 10. CDR1 LGHDT and CDR2 YNNKEL come from the germline V gene (reference sequence). There are 16 residues in the CDR3. CDR3 region: CASSQEGLGVAGEQFF. CDR3 DNA sequence: TGTGCCAGCAGCCAAGAGGGACTAGGAGTGGCCGGTGAGCAGTTCTTC.

This clone was seen just once. This chain links TRBV18 with TRBJ2-5; D not resolved. CDR1 KGHSH and CDR2 LQKENI come from the germline V gene. This CDR3 comprises 14 residues. V lost 0 bases and J lost 3, with 8 bases in between. The DNA for the CDR3 is TGTGCCAGCTCACCACCGTACGGTGAAGAGACCCAGTACTTC. It codes for CASSPPYGEETQYF.

This sequence joins TRBV6-5 and TRBJ1-4; possibly TRBD1 for D (5 bases). Germline V gene lookup returns CDR1 MNHEY and CDR2 SVGAGI. This CDR3 is 15 amino acids long. Trimming stripped 2 bases from V and 3 bases from J, with 10 bases between. The CDR3 loop reads CASSYTQAPNEKLFF. The CDR3 DNA reads TGTGCCAGCAGTTACACACAGGCACCTAATGAAAAACTGTTTTTT.

The J gene is TRBJ1-6, the V gene TRBV5-1, with a weak D call TRBD1 (6 bases). The germline V and J ends were trimmed by 4 bases and 6 bases, with 17 bases remaining between them. The CDR3 sequence is 16 residues long. Germline CDR1 reads SGHRS; CDR2 reads YFSETQ. The CDR3 reads CASSISTGKANSPLHF. The CDR3 coding sequence is TGCGCCAGCAGCATTTCGACAGGCAAGGCTAATTCACCCCTCCACTTT. Full variable domain (rest looked up from reference TRBV5-1 and TRBJ1-6): KAGVTQTPRYLIKTRGQQVTLSCSPISGHRSVSWYQQTPGQGLQFLFEYFSETQRNKGNFPGRFSGRQFSNSRSEMNVSTLELGDSALYLCASSISTGKANSPLHFGNGTRLTVT.

The genes are TRBV10-3 and TRBJ2-7; D gene ambiguous. Trimming took off 3 bases at V and 0 bases at J, with 12 bases between the two ends. Germline V CDR1 and CDR2: ENHRY, SYGVKD. The CDR3 runs to 15 residues. CDR3 protein: CAISEAPAASYEQYF. CDR3 DNA: TGTGCCATCAGTGAAGCGCCGGCCGCCTCCTACGAGCAGTACTTC.

V is TRBV9 and J is TRBJ2-1; no reliable D call. CDR3 length equals 11 residues. V lost 0 bases and J 10 bases, leaving 5 bases between the germline ends. Germline V gene data show CDR1 as SGDLS and CDR2 as YYNGEE. The DNA of the CDR3 is TGTGCCAGCAGCGTAGGGGCCGAGCAGTTCTTC. Its protein is CASSVGAEQFF.

The gene calls are TRBV7-8 and TRBJ2-1; D perhaps matches TRBD1 (6 bases). Germline CDR1 is SGHVS and CDR2 is FQNEAQ. V gave up 6 bases and J gave up 2 bases, with 14 bases separating them. This CDR3 contains 15 residues. The CDR3 sequence: CASSPPGTPYNEQFF. The CDR3 region has the DNA TGTGCCAGCAGTCCACCCGGGACACCCTACAATGAGCAGTTCTTC.